Sequencing of this TCR beta chain was carried out in a study of PD-1 blockade in mismatch repair-deficient tumors. The wider study: Patients had 12 mismatch repair-deficient cancer types and were previously treated and progressing.

This CDR3 has 15 amino acids. The germline CDR1 and CDR2 sequences are MNHEY and SVGAGI. Trimming at V came to 4 bases and at J to 6 bases, leaving 5 bases not matched to a gene. Clones were sequenced by immunoSEQ multiplex PCR, and TCRdb holds only the in-frame ones, with some missing. The table lists tens of thousands of clones, around 89% of them singletons, with about 15% in the top ten. The chain links TRBV6-5 to TRBJ2-3, with 12 bases fitting TRBD2. This receptor was identified in an adult with mismatch repair-deficient cancer. The sequences come from peripheral blood, collected 52 weeks after starting pembrolizumab. The CDR3 DNA sequence: TGTGCCAGCAGTTTGCGGACTAGCGGGATCGATACGCAGTATTTT. Encoded protein: CASSLRTSGIDTQYF.